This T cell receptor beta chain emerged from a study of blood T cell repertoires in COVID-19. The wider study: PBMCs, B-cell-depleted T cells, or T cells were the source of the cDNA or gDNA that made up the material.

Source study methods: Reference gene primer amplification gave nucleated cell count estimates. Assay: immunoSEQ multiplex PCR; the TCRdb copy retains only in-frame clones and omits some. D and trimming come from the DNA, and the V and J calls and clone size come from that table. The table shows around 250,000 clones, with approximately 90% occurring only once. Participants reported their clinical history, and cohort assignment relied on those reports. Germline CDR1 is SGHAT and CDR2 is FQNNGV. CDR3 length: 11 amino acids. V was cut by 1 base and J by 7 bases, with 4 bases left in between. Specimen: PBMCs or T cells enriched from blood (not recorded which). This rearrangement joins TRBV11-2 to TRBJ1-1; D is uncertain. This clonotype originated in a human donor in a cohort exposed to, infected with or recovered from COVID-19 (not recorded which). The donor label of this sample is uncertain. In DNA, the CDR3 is TGTGCCAGCAGCTTAGGAGGTGAAGCTTTCTTT. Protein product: CASSLGGEAFF.